This TCR beta chain was sequenced for a study of cytomegalovirus exposure and HLA in healthy donors. Vbeta (60) and Jbeta (13) primers were used in the PCR. Here immunoSEQ multiplex PCR was the method, and the copy in TCRdb shows in-frame clones only, minus some. The sample has about 170,000 clones, roughly 79% seen once. General study findings and limits: The authors listed approximately 160 TCR beta chains as cytomegalovirus-associated. Analyzed later, most CMV-associated TCR beta chains appeared HLA-restricted.

With regard to this clone: As yet, its antigen is unknown.

The specimen was PBMCs. The receptor was isolated from a woman in her twenties or thirties in good health and CMV-seropositive.

The CDR3 region is CASLKQGSTDTQYF. The CDR3 coding sequence is TGTGCCAGCCTAAAACAGGGGAGCACAGATACGCAGTATTTT. The genes are TRBV27 and TRBJ2-3; TRBD1 agrees at 7 bases. The CDR3 spans 14 residues. V was clipped by 8 bases and J by 0 bases; unmatched bases: 5. In germline, CDR1 is MNHEY, CDR2 SMNVEV (reference sequence).